Given below is one TCR beta chain in context. Its antigen is not identified. The primer mix had 60 Vbeta and 13 Jbeta primers. TCRdb's copy holds only in-frame clones and misses some; the assay was immunoSEQ multiplex PCR. Among approximately 160,000 clones, about 77% were seen once, and the ten largest hold roughly 7.3%. Donors likely had unrecorded immune exposures despite being nominally healthy when sampled. These data belong to a study of cytomegalovirus exposure and HLA in healthy donors. General study results and limits: The authors later linked a missense DCLRE1C variant to TCR beta V- and J-gene trimming. Highly shared variants forming one cluster were likely a sequencing artifact. Indistinguishability led to the exclusion of some V segments, TRBV6-2 and TRBV6-3 included.

Germline V lookup: CDR1 LNHNV, CDR2 YYDKDF (reference sequence). The CDR3 contains 15 residues. Trimming cost V 5 bases and J 2 bases, with 14 bases left between them. The sequencing input was PBMCs. This chain connects TRBV15 to TRBJ2-3; weak D call: TRBD1 (6 bases). This clonotype was sampled from a male donor in good health and CMV-seropositive. CDR3 in amino acids: CATSRRWTDTDTQYF. CDR3 bases: TGTGCCACCAGCCGACGATGGACAGACACAGATACGCAGTATTTT.